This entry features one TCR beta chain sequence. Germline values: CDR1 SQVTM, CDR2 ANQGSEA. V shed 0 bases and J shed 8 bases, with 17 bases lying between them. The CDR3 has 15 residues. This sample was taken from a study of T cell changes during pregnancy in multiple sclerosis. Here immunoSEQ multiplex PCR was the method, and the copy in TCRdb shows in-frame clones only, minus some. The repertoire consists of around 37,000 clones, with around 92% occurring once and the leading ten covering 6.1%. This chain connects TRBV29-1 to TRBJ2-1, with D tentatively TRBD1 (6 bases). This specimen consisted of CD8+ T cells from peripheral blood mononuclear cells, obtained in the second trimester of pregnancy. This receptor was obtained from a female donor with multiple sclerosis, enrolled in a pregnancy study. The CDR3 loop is CSVEEGRGGWDEQFF. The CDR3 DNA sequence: TGCAGCGTTGAAGAAGGCAGGGGCGGGTGGGATGAGCAGTTCTTC.